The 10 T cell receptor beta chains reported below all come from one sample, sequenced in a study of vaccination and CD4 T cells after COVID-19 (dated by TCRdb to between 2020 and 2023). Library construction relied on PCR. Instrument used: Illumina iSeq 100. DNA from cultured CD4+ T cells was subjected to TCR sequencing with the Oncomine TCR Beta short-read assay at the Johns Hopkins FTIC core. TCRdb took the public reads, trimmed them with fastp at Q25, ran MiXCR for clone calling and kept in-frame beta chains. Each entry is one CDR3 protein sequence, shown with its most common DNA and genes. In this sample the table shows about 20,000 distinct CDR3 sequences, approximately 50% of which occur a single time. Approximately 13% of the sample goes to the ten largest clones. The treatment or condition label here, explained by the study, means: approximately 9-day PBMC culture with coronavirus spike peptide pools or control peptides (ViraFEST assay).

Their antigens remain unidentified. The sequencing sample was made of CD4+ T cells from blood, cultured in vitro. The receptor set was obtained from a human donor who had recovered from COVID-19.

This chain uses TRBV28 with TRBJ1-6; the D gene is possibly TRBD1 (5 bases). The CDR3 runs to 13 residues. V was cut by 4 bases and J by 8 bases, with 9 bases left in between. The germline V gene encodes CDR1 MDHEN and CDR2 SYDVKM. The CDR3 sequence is CASSSGLDSPLHF. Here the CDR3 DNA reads TGTGCCAGCAGTTCGGGACTGGATTCACCCCTCCACTTT.

The CDR3 bases are TGTGCCAGCAGCCAATTGAAAACAGGGGGCGCTTACGGGGAGCTGTTTTTT. It encodes CASSQLKTGGAYGELFF. The gene calls are TRBV11-2 and TRBJ2-2, with 9 nucleotides matching TRBD1. Germline V CDR1 and CDR2: SGHAT, FQNNGV. The CDR3 covers 17 residues. J gave up 7 bases and V 5 bases, and 14 bases lay outside the gene matches. The full variable domain, its missing parts supplied by reference TRBV11-2 and TRBJ2-2, is EAGVAQSPRYKIIEKRQSVAFWCNPISGHATLYWYQQILGQGPKLLIQFQNNGVVDDSQLPKDRFSAERLKGVDSTLKIQPAKLEDSAVYLCASSQLKTGGAYGELFFGEGSRLTVL.

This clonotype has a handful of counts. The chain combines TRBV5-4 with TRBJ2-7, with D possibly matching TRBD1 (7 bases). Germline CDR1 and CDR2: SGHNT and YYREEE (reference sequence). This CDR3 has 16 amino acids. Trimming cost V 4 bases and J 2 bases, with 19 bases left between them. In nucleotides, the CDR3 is TGTGCCAGCAGCCCTCAGGGGGGAGCGGAGCCCTACGAGCAGTACTTC. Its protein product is CASSPQGGAEPYEQYF.

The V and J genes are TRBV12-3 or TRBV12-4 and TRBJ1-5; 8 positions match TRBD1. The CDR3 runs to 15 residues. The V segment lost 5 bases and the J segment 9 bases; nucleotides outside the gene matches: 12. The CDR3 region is CASSNDYRGVRPQHF. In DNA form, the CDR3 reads TGTGCCAGCAGTAACGACTACAGGGGGGTGAGGCCCCAGCATTTT.

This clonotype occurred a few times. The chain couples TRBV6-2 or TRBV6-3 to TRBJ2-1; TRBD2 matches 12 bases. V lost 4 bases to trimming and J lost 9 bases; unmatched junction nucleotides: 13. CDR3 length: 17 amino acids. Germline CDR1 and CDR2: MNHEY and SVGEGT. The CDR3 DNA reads TGTGCCAGCAGTTTCCGGACTAGCGGGGTTGCCCTTGGTGAGCAGTTCTTC. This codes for CASSFRTSGVALGEQFF.

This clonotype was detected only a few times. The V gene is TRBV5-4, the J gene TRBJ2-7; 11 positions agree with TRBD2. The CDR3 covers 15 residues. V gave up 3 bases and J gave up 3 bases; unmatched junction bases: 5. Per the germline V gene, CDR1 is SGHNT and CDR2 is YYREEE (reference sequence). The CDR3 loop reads CASSSLAGGNYEQYF. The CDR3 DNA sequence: TGTGCCAGCAGCTCCCTAGCGGGAGGCAACTACGAGCAGTACTTC. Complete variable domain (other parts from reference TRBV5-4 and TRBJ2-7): ETGVTQSPTHLIKTRGQQVTLRCSSQSGHNTVSWYQQALGQGPQFIFQYYREEENGRGNFPPRFSGLQFPNYSSELNVNALELDDSALYLCASSSLAGGNYEQYFGPGTRLTVT.

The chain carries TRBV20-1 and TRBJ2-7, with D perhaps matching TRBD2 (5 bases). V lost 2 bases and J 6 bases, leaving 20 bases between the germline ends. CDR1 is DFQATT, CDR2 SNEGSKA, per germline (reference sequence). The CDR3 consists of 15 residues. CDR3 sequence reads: CSARPPGIGPSEQYF. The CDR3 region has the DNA TGCAGTGCTAGACCCCCGGGGATTGGGCCGAGCGAGCAGTACTTC.

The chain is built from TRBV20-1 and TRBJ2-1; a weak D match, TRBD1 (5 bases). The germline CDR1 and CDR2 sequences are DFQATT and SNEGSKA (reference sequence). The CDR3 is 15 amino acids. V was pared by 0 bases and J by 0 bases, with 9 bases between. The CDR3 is CSARDLQGSYNEQFF. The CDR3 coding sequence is TGCAGTGCTAGAGATCTGCAGGGCTCCTACAATGAGCAGTTCTTC.

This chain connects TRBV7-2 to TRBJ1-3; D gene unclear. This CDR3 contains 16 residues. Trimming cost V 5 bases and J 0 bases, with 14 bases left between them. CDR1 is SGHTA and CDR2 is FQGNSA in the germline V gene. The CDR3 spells CASSPRGGNSGNTIYF. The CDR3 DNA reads TGTGCCAGCAGCCCTCGGGGAGGAAACTCTGGAAACACCATATATTTT.

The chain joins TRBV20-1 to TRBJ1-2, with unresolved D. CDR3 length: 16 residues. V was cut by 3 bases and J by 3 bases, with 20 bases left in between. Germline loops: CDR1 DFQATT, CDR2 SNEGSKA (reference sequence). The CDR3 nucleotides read TGCAGTGCTAGTCCCTCACTTAGGGCTTGGGACTATGGCTACACCTTC. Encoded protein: CSASPSLRAWDYGYTF.